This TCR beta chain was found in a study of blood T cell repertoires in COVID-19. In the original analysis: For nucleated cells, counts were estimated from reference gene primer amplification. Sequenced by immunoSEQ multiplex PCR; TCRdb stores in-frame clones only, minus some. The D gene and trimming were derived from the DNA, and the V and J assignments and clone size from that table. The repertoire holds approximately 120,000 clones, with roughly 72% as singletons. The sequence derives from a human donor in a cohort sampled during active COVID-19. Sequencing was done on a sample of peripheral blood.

CDR3: CASSEDRASSYEQYF. Written as DNA, the CDR3 is TGTGCCAGCAGTGAGGACAGGGCGAGCTCCTACGAGCAGTACTTC. The rearrangement uses TRBV25-1 and TRBJ2-7; 8 bases match TRBD1. CDR3 length equals 15 residues. Unmatched junction bases numbered 4, after V lost 3 bases and J lost 0 bases. From germline, CDR1 is MGHDK and CDR2 SYGVNS.